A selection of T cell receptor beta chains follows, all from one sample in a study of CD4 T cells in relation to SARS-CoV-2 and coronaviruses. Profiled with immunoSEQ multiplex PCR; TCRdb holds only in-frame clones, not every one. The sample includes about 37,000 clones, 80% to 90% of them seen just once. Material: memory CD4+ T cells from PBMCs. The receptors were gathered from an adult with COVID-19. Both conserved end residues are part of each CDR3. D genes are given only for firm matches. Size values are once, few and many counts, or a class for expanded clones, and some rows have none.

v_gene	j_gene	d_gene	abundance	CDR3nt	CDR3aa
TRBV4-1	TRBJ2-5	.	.	TGCGCCAGCAGCCAAGTGTCACGCCAAGAGACCCAGTACTTC	CASSQVSRQETQYF
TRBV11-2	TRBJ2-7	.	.	TGTGCCAGCAGCTTAGTCCGGGTGGAGGAGGGGTACGAGCAGTACTTC	CASSLVRVEEGYEQYF
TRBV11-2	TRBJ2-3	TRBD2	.	TGTGCCAGCAGCGGGACTAGCGGCACAGATACGCAGTATTTT	CASSGTSGTDTQYF
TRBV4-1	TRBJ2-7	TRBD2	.	TGCGCCAGCAGCCAAGGGACTAGCGTCCAGGGGGAGCAGTACTTC	CASSQGTSVQGEQYF
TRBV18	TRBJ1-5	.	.	TGTGCCAGCTCACCACTACAGGGTAGTAATCAGCCCCAGCATTTT	CASSPLQGSNQPQHF
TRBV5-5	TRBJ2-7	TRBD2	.	TGTGCCAGCAGCCCCACTAGCGGGAGAGGGAACGAGCAGTACTTC	CASSPTSGRGNEQYF
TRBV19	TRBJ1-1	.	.	TGTGCCAGTAGTATCTCCTGGGCGGCCACTGAAGCTTTCTTT	CASSISWAATEAFF
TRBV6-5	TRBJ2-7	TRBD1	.	TGTGCCAGCAGACAGGGGGTTTGGCTTGGGTACGAGCAGTACTTC	CASRQGVWLGYEQYF
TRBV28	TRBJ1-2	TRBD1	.	TGTGCCAGCAGTTTCGGACAGGGGACTCCCTATGGCTACACCTTC	CASSFGQGTPYGYTF
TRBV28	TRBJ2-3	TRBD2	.	TGTGCCAGCAGTTTACCCGGCGGGAGCCGCGCAGATACGCAGTATTTT	CASSLPGGSRADTQYF
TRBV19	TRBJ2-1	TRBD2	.	TGTGCCAGTAAGGTAGCGGGGCCCCCGGATGAGCAGTTCTTC	CASKVAGPPDEQFF
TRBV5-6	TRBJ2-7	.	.	TGTGCCAGCAGCTTGTCCCGCGGATATTCCTACGAGCAGTACTTC	CASSLSRGYSYEQYF
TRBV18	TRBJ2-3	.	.	TGTGCCAGCTCACCACCAGGGAATACGCAGTATTTT	CASSPPGNTQYF
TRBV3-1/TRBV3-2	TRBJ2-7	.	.	TGTGCCAGCAGCCACAGGACTTACGAGCAGTACTTC	CASSHRTYEQYF
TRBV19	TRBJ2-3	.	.	TGTGCCAGTAGTACGTACACAGATACGCAGTATTTT	CASSTYTDTQYF
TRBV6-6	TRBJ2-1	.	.	TGTGCCAGCAGAGTGGCCGGAGCGTGGAATGAGCAGTTCTTC	CASRVAGAWNEQFF
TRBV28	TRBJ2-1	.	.	TGTGCCAGCAGTTTTCCCATAAGGGCCACGTACAATGAGCAGTTCTTC	CASSFPIRATYNEQFF
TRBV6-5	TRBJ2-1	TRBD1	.	TGTGCCAGCAGGGGACAGGGGGCCGATGAGCAGTTCTTC	CASRGQGADEQFF
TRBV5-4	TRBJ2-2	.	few	TGTGCCAGCAGCTTTTCAGGGAACACCGGGGAGCTGTTTTTT	CASSFSGNTGELFF
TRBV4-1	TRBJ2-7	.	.	TGCGCCAGCAGCCCCGACAGTAACTACGAGCAGTACTTC	CASSPDSNYEQYF
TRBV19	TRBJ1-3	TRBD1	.	TGTGCCAGTAAAAACCCGGGACAGGGGTCTGGAAACACCATATATTTT	CASKNPGQGSGNTIYF
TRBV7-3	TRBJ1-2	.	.	TGTGCCAGCAGCTTGGACAGTAACTATGGCTACACCTTC	CASSLDSNYGYTF
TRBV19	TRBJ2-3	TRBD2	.	TGTGCCAGTAGTGCTTTAGCGGGTGCGCAGTATTTT	CASSALAGAQYF
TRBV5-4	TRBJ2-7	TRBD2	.	TGTGCCAGCAGCTTGGCTGGGGCTAGCGGATACTACGAGCAGTACTTC	CASSLAGASGYYEQYF